A selection of T cell receptor beta chains follows, all from one sample in a study of cytomegalovirus exposure and HLA in healthy donors. The assay was immunoSEQ multiplex PCR, and TCRdb's table has in-frame clones only and misses some. The table lists hundreds of thousands of clones, 75% of them singletons. The specimen was PBMCs. The receptors derive from a woman aged 25 to 45 in good health and CMV-seronegative. Both conserved end residues are part of each CDR3. D genes are given only for firm matches. Rows give clone size only sometimes, using once, few, many, or a class for an expanded clone.

cdr3_nt: TGTGCCAGCAGCTTAGCGCGGTTACAGCCCCAGCATTTT
cdr3_aa: CASSLARLQPQHF
clone_size: -
j_call: TRBJ1-5
d_call: -
v_call: TRBV7-2

cdr3_nt: TGTGCCAGCTCAGACGGACTAGCGGGAGGTTCGGCAGATACGCAGTATTTT
cdr3_aa: CASSDGLAGGSADTQYF
clone_size: -
j_call: TRBJ2-3
d_call: TRBD2
v_call: TRBV18

cdr3_nt: TGTGCCAGCACTCTAAGGGGTAATTCACCCCTCCACTTT
cdr3_aa: CASTLRGNSPLHF
clone_size: many
j_call: TRBJ1-6
d_call: -
v_call: TRBV6-5

cdr3_nt: TGCGCCAGCAGCTTGGTGGGCGGGGGGGCCTCCTACAATGAGCAGTTCTTC
cdr3_aa: CASSLVGGGASYNEQFF
clone_size: -
j_call: TRBJ2-1
d_call: TRBD2
v_call: TRBV5-1

cdr3_nt: TGTGCCAGCAGCGTTCGACTAGCGGGGGGCTACGAGCAGTACTTC
cdr3_aa: CASSVRLAGGYEQYF
clone_size: -
j_call: TRBJ2-7
d_call: TRBD2
v_call: TRBV5-8

cdr3_nt: TGCGCCAGCAGCTTGGGACTAGCGGGAGGTTACGAGCAGTACTTC
cdr3_aa: CASSLGLAGGYEQYF
clone_size: -
j_call: TRBJ2-7
d_call: TRBD2
v_call: TRBV5-1

cdr3_nt: TGCGGCGTTGTCCCTGGGTCTAGTACCTACGAGCAGTACTTC
cdr3_aa: CGVVPGSSTYEQYF
clone_size: -
j_call: TRBJ2-7
d_call: -
v_call: TRBV29-1

cdr3_nt: TGTGCCTGGGACCCGACAGGGAATTCCTACGAGCAGTACTTC
cdr3_aa: CAWDPTGNSYEQYF
clone_size: once
j_call: TRBJ2-7
d_call: TRBD1
v_call: TRBV30

cdr3_nt: TGTGCCAGCAGCTCCGCGGGAGGGTTAAACATTCAGTACTTC
cdr3_aa: CASSSAGGLNIQYF
clone_size: -
j_call: TRBJ2-4
d_call: TRBD2
v_call: TRBV7-9

cdr3_nt: TGTGCCAGTACTCCTCCCGACAGGGAGAGCACTGAAGCTTTCTTT
cdr3_aa: CASTPPDRESTEAFF
clone_size: -
j_call: TRBJ1-1
d_call: TRBD1
v_call: TRBV19

cdr3_nt: TGTGCCAGCACCTCCCGAGGTCAGGGTGCCTACGAGCAGTACTTC
cdr3_aa: CASTSRGQGAYEQYF
clone_size: few
j_call: TRBJ2-7
d_call: -
v_call: TRBV7-9

cdr3_nt: TGTGCCAGCAGCTTATTAAAGACTAGCGGCACAGATACGCAGTATTTT
cdr3_aa: CASSLLKTSGTDTQYF
clone_size: -
j_call: TRBJ2-3
d_call: TRBD2
v_call: TRBV5-5

cdr3_nt: TGTGCCAGCAAATTTTCAACGACAGGTGAAGCTTTCTTT
cdr3_aa: CASKFSTTGEAFF
clone_size: -
j_call: TRBJ1-1
d_call: -
v_call: TRBV11-3

cdr3_nt: TGTGCCAGCAGCTCCAGAGCGGGAGGGCCCTCCGACGAGCAGTACTTC
cdr3_aa: CASSSRAGGPSDEQYF
clone_size: few
j_call: TRBJ2-7
d_call: TRBD2
v_call: TRBV7-2

cdr3_nt: TGTGCCAGCAGTCTGGGCCCGGGACAGTATAATGAAAAACTGTTTTTT
cdr3_aa: CASSLGPGQYNEKLFF
clone_size: -
j_call: TRBJ1-4
d_call: TRBD1
v_call: TRBV27

cdr3_nt: TGTGCCAGTAGTATGGGGCTAGCGGAAGAGACCCAGTACTTC
cdr3_aa: CASSMGLAEETQYF
clone_size: -
j_call: TRBJ2-5
d_call: TRBD2
v_call: TRBV19

cdr3_nt: TGCGCCAGCTCTTTTAGTGCGGGAGAGGTGTACGAGCAGTACTTC
cdr3_aa: CASSFSAGEVYEQYF
clone_size: -
j_call: TRBJ2-7
d_call: TRBD2
v_call: TRBV5-1

cdr3_nt: TGCGCCAGCAGCTTTGATGTGGGGGGCACTGAAGCTTTCTTT
cdr3_aa: CASSFDVGGTEAFF
clone_size: -
j_call: TRBJ1-1
d_call: -
v_call: TRBV5-1

cdr3_nt: TGTGCCGGAAGCGGCGGGAGCTCCTACGAGCAGTACTTC
cdr3_aa: CAGSGGSSYEQYF
clone_size: -
j_call: TRBJ2-7
d_call: TRBD2
v_call: TRBV2

cdr3_nt: TGTGCCAGCAGCCCCGGGAACTATGGCTACACCTTC
cdr3_aa: CASSPGNYGYTF
clone_size: -
j_call: TRBJ1-2
d_call: -
v_call: TRBV2

cdr3_nt: TGTGCCTGGAGTACAGGGTTGGGCACTGAAGCTTTCTTT
cdr3_aa: CAWSTGLGTEAFF
clone_size: -
j_call: TRBJ1-1
d_call: -
v_call: TRBV30

cdr3_nt: TGTGCCAGCACCGTTAGCGGAACCTACAATGAGCAGTTCTTC
cdr3_aa: CASTVSGTYNEQFF
clone_size: few
j_call: TRBJ2-1
d_call: -
v_call: TRBV6-1

cdr3_nt: TGCGCCAGCAGCTTGGGAGGCTTGTACGAGCAGTACTTC
cdr3_aa: CASSLGGLYEQYF
clone_size: -
j_call: TRBJ2-7
d_call: -
v_call: TRBV5-1

cdr3_nt: TGCGCCAGCAGCCATCGGACTAGCGGATACAATGAGCAGTTCTTC
cdr3_aa: CASSHRTSGYNEQFF
clone_size: -
j_call: TRBJ2-1
d_call: TRBD2
v_call: TRBV4-1

cdr3_nt: TGTGCCAGCTCACCACCGGTGGGACAGATGAACACTGAAGCTTTCTTT
cdr3_aa: CASSPPVGQMNTEAFF
clone_size: -
j_call: TRBJ1-1
d_call: TRBD1
v_call: TRBV18

cdr3_nt: TGCGCCAGCAGTGAGCTAGCGGGAGGTTCCCCCGCGCGCGATGAGCAGTTCTTC
cdr3_aa: CASSELAGGSPARDEQFF
clone_size: -
j_call: TRBJ2-1
d_call: TRBD2
v_call: TRBV10-2

cdr3_nt: TGTGCCAGCAGCTTGTTGGGCGGGAGGCCGGACTTC
cdr3_aa: CASSLLGGRPDF
clone_size: -
j_call: TRBJ2-7
d_call: TRBD2
v_call: TRBV5-4

cdr3_nt: TGTGCCAGTACCCAGACAGGGGACAATCAGCCCCAGCATTTT
cdr3_aa: CASTQTGDNQPQHF
clone_size: -
j_call: TRBJ1-5
d_call: TRBD1
v_call: TRBV19

cdr3_nt: TGTGCCAGCAGTGGACCGGGACAAGAGACAAACATTCAGTTCTTC
cdr3_aa: CASSGPGQETNIQFF
clone_size: -
j_call: TRBJ2-1
d_call: -
v_call: TRBV6-1

cdr3_nt: TGTGCCAGCAGCCCCCCCCTACAGGGGACTGAAGCTTTCTTT
cdr3_aa: CASSPPLQGTEAFF
clone_size: -
j_call: TRBJ1-1
d_call: TRBD1
v_call: TRBV7-2

cdr3_nt: TGTGCCAGCAGCTCCGGGGGGTACAGCACAGATACGCAGTATTTT
cdr3_aa: CASSSGGYSTDTQYF
clone_size: -
j_call: TRBJ2-3
d_call: TRBD2
v_call: TRBV7-3

cdr3_nt: TGTGCCAGCAGTTATTCCGGGGATGAGCAGTTCTTC
cdr3_aa: CASSYSGDEQFF
clone_size: -
j_call: TRBJ2-1
d_call: -
v_call: TRBV11-2

cdr3_nt: TGTGCCAGCAGCTTAGGGGGCCGGGATACGCAGTATTTT
cdr3_aa: CASSLGGRDTQYF
clone_size: -
j_call: TRBJ2-3
d_call: -
v_call: TRBV7-8

cdr3_nt: TGTGCCAGCAGTTACGGCACAGCTAATAATTCACCCCTCCACTTT
cdr3_aa: CASSYGTANNSPLHF
clone_size: once
j_call: TRBJ1-6
d_call: -
v_call: TRBV6-6

cdr3_nt: TGTGCCATCAGTGACCCGGGGACAGGGACCTACGAGCAGTACTTC
cdr3_aa: CAISDPGTGTYEQYF
clone_size: -
j_call: TRBJ2-7
d_call: TRBD1
v_call: TRBV10-3

cdr3_nt: TGTGCCAGCGAGCCCCTGGGCGGGGGGCCTTCTAGCACAGATACGCAGTATTTT
cdr3_aa: CASEPLGGGPSSTDTQYF
clone_size: -
j_call: TRBJ2-3
d_call: TRBD2
v_call: TRBV7-8

cdr3_nt: TGTGCCAGCTCATTTCGACAGTACGCGAACACCGGGGAGCTGTTTTTT
cdr3_aa: CASSFRQYANTGELFF
clone_size: -
j_call: TRBJ2-2
d_call: -
v_call: TRBV18

cdr3_nt: TGTGCCAGCAGCTCAACAGGGGACCCGAGGACTGAAGCTTTCTTT
cdr3_aa: CASSSTGDPRTEAFF
clone_size: once
j_call: TRBJ1-1
d_call: TRBD1
v_call: TRBV5-4

cdr3_nt: TGTGCCAGCAGTTACTCGGGAGGAGGAAGAGGCTACACCTTC
cdr3_aa: CASSYSGGGRGYTF
clone_size: -
j_call: TRBJ1-2
d_call: -
v_call: TRBV6-5

cdr3_nt: TGTGCCAGCAGTGAAGCCCCGGGGAATAGCAATCAGCCCCAGCATTTT
cdr3_aa: CASSEAPGNSNQPQHF
clone_size: -
j_call: TRBJ1-5
d_call: -
v_call: TRBV6-1

cdr3_nt: TGTGCCAGCAGCAAATCCCCTAGGCAATTAACGGATGAGCAGTTCTTC
cdr3_aa: CASSKSPRQLTDEQFF
clone_size: -
j_call: TRBJ2-1
d_call: -
v_call: TRBV7-3

cdr3_nt: TGTGCCAGCAGTGAAGGGAGGTGGCAGCATGACACTGAAGCTTTCTTT
cdr3_aa: CASSEGRWQHDTEAFF
clone_size: -
j_call: TRBJ1-1
d_call: -
v_call: TRBV2

cdr3_nt: TGTGCCAGCAGCTTCCAACAACGACAGGGCAGCAATGAGCAGTTCTTC
cdr3_aa: CASSFQQRQGSNEQFF
clone_size: -
j_call: TRBJ2-1
d_call: TRBD1
v_call: TRBV11-1

cdr3_nt: TGCGCCAGCAGCTTGTCAGGGGGAACCGGGGAGCTGTTTTTT
cdr3_aa: CASSLSGGTGELFF
clone_size: -
j_call: TRBJ2-2
d_call: TRBD1
v_call: TRBV5-1

cdr3_nt: TGCGCCAGCAGCGAGGGACAGGGTGATCAGCCCCAGCATTTT
cdr3_aa: CASSEGQGDQPQHF
clone_size: -
j_call: TRBJ1-5
d_call: TRBD1
v_call: TRBV5-1

cdr3_nt: TGTGCCAGCAGTGCATTGGACAGGGCCGCGACTGAAGCTTTCTTT
cdr3_aa: CASSALDRAATEAFF
clone_size: -
j_call: TRBJ1-1
d_call: TRBD1
v_call: TRBV6-1

cdr3_nt: TGTGCCAGCGGATCGGGGGGTAGGACAGATACGCAGTATTTT
cdr3_aa: CASGSGGRTDTQYF
clone_size: -
j_call: TRBJ2-3
d_call: TRBD2
v_call: TRBV18